Given below is one T cell receptor (beta chain) in context. What antigen it recognizes has not been identified. One base away there is no much larger clone; base qualities are not given. Deep TCRbeta sequencing was performed with the immunoSEQ platform. From the authors' description of their analysis: For further analysis, only productive rearrangements were exported out of the immunoSEQ Analyzer. T cell phenotypes were assigned to bulk TCRbeta clonotypes by matching to single-cell RNA+TCR-seq clones sharing the same TCRbeta sequence. Using bulk TCR sequencing data, clone enrichment in tumor was calculated by dividing a clone's tumor frequency by the same clone's PBMC frequency. GLIPH was used to sort TCRs into specificity groups, which are clusters of distinct TCRs that likely recognize common antigens through shared CDR3 motifs. TCRdb's version of the immuneACCESS table is confined to in-frame rearrangements and falls short of the full clone set. An unresolved V gene accounts for under half of the shortfall where checked; the remainder is of unknown origin. The D gene and trimming were derived from the DNA, and the V and J assignments and clone size from that table. Counted in this sample were about 63,000 clones; over 65% of them appeared once. Of the sample, over 3.5% falls within the top ten clones.

This entry comes from a study of T cells in tumors after PD-1 blockade (dated by TCRdb to between 2019 and 2020). Study-level background: Patients with prior checkpoint blockade, systemic immunosuppressant use, or recent radiotherapy or other anti-cancer therapy within 4 weeks were excluded. RECIST version 1.1 was used to assess clinical response. Some patients also continued taking vismodegib 150 mg daily during anti-PD-1 treatment. Bulk TCR sequencing was performed on around eleven peripheral blood samples from a handful of patients to compare blood and tumor clonotypes. On average, peripheral blood samples had some 100,000 TCR templates (range roughly 21,000-290,000) and 35,000 to 45,000 unique clonotypes. Patients were treated with either pembrolizumab 200 mg every 3 weeks or cemiplimab 350 mg every 2 weeks. The study performed paired single-cell RNA and TCR sequencing on site-matched tumors from BCC or SCC patients before and after anti-PD-1 therapy.

From the germline V gene, CDR1 is KGHDR and CDR2 is SFDVKD. The CDR3 spans 13 residues, from the cysteine through the phenylalanine. Solely the CDR3 DNA is kept, with 39 bases framed from the first base. Between the V and J ends, shortened by 3 bases and 13 bases respectively, the junction contains 17 bases. The time point label corresponds to: after anti-PD-1 therapy. For bulk TCRbeta sequencing, genomic DNA was extracted from tumor biopsies or peripheral blood, and input amounts ranged from 616 ng to 6,004 ng. Every patient had histologically proven advanced or metastatic basal or squamous cell carcinoma and was a poor candidate for surgical resection. The basal cell carcinoma cohort comprised about a dozen patients, of whom roughly 8 had bulk tumor TCR sequencing. The investigation overall reported the following: The source of novel T cell clones was not identified, and lymphoid organs or rare unexpanded clones within the tumor or the tumor periphery could be included among the possible sources. About two fifths of TCR clonotypes from the tumor were detected in blood, and certain novel exhausted tumor clones were present in blood collected before treatment, which suggests recruitment from the periphery.

The sequencing here drew on PBMCs, taken after anti-PD-1 treatment. The sequence came from a human donor with basal cell carcinoma. The receptor chain draws on TRBV24-1 and TRBJ2-5; TRBD2 is possibly the D segment (6 matching bases). The DNA is as follows: TGTGCCACCAGTGATCCGGGGGTGACCAAACGGTACTTC. It codes for CATSDPGVTKRYF.